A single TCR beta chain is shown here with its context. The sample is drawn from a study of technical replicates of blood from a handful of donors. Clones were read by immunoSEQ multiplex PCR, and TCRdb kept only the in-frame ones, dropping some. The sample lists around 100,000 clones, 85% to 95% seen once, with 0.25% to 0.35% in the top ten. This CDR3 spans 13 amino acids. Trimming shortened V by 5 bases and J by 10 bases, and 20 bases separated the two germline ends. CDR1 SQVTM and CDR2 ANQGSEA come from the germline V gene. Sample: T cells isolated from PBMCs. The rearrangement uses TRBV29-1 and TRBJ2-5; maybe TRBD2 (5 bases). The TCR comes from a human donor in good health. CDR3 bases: TGCAGCGTTTTCTCCATTGACTGGAGGATCCAGTACTTC. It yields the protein CSVFSIDWRIQYF.